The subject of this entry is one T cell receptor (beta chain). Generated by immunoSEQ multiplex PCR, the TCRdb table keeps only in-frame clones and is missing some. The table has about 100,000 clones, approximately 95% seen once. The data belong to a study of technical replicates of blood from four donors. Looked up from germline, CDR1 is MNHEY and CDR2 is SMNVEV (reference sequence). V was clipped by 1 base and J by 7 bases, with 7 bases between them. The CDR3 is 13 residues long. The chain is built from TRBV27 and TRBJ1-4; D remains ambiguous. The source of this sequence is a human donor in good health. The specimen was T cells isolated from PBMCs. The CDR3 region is CASSLFFPEKLFF. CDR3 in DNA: TGTGCCAGCAGTTTATTCTTTCCTGAAAAACTGTTTTTT.